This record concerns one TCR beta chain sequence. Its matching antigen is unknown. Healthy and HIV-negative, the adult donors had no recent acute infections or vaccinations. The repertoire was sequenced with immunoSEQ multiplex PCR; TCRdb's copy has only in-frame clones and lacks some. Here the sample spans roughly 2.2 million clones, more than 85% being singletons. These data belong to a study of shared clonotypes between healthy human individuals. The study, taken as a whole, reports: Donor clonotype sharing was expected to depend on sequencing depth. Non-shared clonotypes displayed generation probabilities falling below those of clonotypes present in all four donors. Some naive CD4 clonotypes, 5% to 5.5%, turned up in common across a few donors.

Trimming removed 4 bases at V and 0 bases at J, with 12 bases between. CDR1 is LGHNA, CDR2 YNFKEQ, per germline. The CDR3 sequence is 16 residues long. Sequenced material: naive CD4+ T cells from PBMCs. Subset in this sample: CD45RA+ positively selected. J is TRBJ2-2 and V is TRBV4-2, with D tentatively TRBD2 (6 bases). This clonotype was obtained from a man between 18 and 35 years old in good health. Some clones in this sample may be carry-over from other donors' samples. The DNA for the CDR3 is TGTGCCAGCAGCCTAGGGACGGGAGCGAACACCGGGGAGCTGTTTTTT. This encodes CASSLGTGANTGELFF.